A selection of T cell receptor beta chains follows, all from one sample in a study of T cell responses to AZD1222 COVID-19 vaccine. The assay was immunoSEQ multiplex PCR, and TCRdb's table has in-frame clones only and misses some. The data hold around 84,000 clones, with 88% observed a single time. The sample was peripheral blood, taken on day 0 of AZD1222 vaccination. These receptors came from an adult in good health. CDR3s include the opening cysteine and the closing phenylalanine or tryptophan. Each record gives: J gene, V gene, D gene, clone size, CDR3 protein, CDR3 DNA. A D gene is named only where the DNA matches it firmly. Not all rows give a size; the values are once, few, many and, for expanded clones, a class.

TRBJ2-2 | TRBV18 | NA | NA | CASSPNRGTGELFF | TGTGCCAGCTCACCAAACAGAGGCACCGGGGAGCTGTTTTTT
TRBJ1-2 | TRBV28 | NA | NA | CASSFGGGGYTF | TGTGCCAGCAGTTTTGGGGGTGGAGGCTACACCTTC
TRBJ2-7 | TRBV5-1 | NA | NA | CASSVRDTVYEQYF | TGCGCCAGCAGCGTAAGGGACACGGTCTACGAGCAGTACTTC
TRBJ1-6 | TRBV27 | NA | NA | CASSSRQYSPLHF | TGTGCCAGCAGTTCTCGACAATATTCACCCCTCCACTTT
TRBJ2-7 | TRBV3-1/TRBV3-2 | TRBD2 | NA | CASSLRLAGGGEQYF | TGTGCCAGCAGCCTCAGACTAGCGGGAGGGGGAGAGCAGTACTTC
TRBJ2-7 | TRBV7-7 | NA | NA | CASSLGATGTLSYEQYF | TGTGCCAGCAGCTTAGGAGCTACAGGGACCCTCTCCTACGAGCAGTACTTC
TRBJ2-1 | TRBV6-1 | NA | NA | CASSEDGGRYNEQFF | TGTGCCAGCAGTGAAGACGGAGGTCGGTACAATGAGCAGTTCTTC
TRBJ2-1 | TRBV21-1 | NA | once | CASSELREDNEQFF | TGTGCCAGCAGCGAACTAAGAGAGGACAATGAGCAGTTCTTC
TRBJ1-4 | TRBV5-6 | NA | NA | CASSLAEYYRSEKLFF | TGTGCCAGCAGCTTGGCCGAGTACTATCGAAGCGAAAAACTGTTTTTT
TRBJ1-2 | TRBV28 | NA | NA | CASSLPQTTGPYGYTF | TGTGCCAGCAGTTTACCCCAAACCACAGGTCCCTATGGCTACACCTTC
TRBJ2-5 | TRBV18 | NA | once | CASSPPGKETQYF | TGTGCCAGCTCACCACCCGGAAAAGAGACCCAGTACTTC
TRBJ1-1 | TRBV11-2 | NA | NA | CASSGPWVMNTEAFF | TGTGCCAGCAGCGGCCCTTGGGTTATGAACACTGAAGCTTTCTTT
TRBJ2-3 | TRBV29-1 | NA | NA | CSVAGRTTDTQYF | TGCAGCGTTGCGGGGCGGACCACAGATACGCAGTATTTT
TRBJ2-4 | TRBV5-6 | NA | NA | CASRLLDRPENIQYF | TGTGCCAGCAGGCTACTGGACAGACCGGAAAACATTCAGTACTTC
TRBJ2-2 | TRBV19 | NA | NA | CASSIYGTGELFF | TGTGCCAGTAGTATATACGGAACCGGGGAGCTGTTTTTT
TRBJ2-3 | TRBV27 | TRBD1 | NA | CASGIRRQGSSIPDTQYF | TGTGCCAGCGGAATTCGCCGACAGGGATCGTCTATTCCGGATACGCAGTATTTT
TRBJ2-1 | TRBV9 | TRBD2 | NA | CASSVGLAGGGGKFF | TGTGCCAGCAGCGTAGGGCTAGCGGGAGGAGGTGGTAAGTTCTTC
TRBJ2-7 | TRBV7-8 | TRBD2 | few | CASSFGTSGTYEQYF | TGTGCCAGCAGCTTTGGGACTAGCGGAACCTACGAGCAGTACTTC
TRBJ2-2 | TRBV6-5 | NA | NA | CASGRGVTGELFF | TGTGCCAGCGGAAGGGGGGTCACCGGGGAGCTGTTTTTT
TRBJ2-2 | TRBV7-2 | NA | few | CASSLWGPGTGELFF | TGTGCCAGCAGCTTATGGGGCCCGGGCACCGGGGAGCTGTTTTTT
TRBJ1-5 | TRBV21-1 | NA | NA | CASSKRVDNQPQHF | TGTGCCAGCAGCAAAAGAGTAGACAATCAGCCCCAGCATTTT
TRBJ2-7 | TRBV14 | NA | NA | CASSQGRASYEQYF | TGTGCCAGCAGCCAGGGGCGGGCCTCCTACGAGCAGTACTTC
TRBJ2-1 | TRBV7-2 | NA | once | CASSSWLIYEQFF | TGTGCCAGCAGCTCGTGGTTAATCTACGAGCAGTTCTTC
TRBJ1-4 | TRBV3-1/TRBV3-2 | NA | NA | CASSQKTGFNEKLFF | TGTGCCAGCAGCCAGAAGACAGGATTTAATGAAAAACTGTTTTTT
TRBJ2-2 | TRBV9 | NA | NA | CASSVASEGLLFF | TGTGCCAGCAGCGTAGCTAGCGAAGGGTTGCTGTTTTTT
TRBJ2-3 | TRBV18 | NA | once | CASSPPSPGRDTQYF | TGTGCCAGCTCACCACCGTCCCCGGGACGGGATACGCAGTATTTT
TRBJ1-4 | TRBV4-3 | NA | NA | CASSQAGQRGEKLFF | TGCGCCAGCAGCCAAGCGGGGCAGCGGGGTGAAAAACTGTTTTTT
TRBJ1-2 | TRBV3-1/TRBV3-2 | NA | NA | CASSQESGGTAYSYGYTF | TGTGCCAGCAGCCAAGAATCTGGGGGCACCGCATATTCCTATGGCTACACCTTC
TRBJ2-2 | TRBV18 | TRBD1 | NA | CASSPRQGNTGELFF | TGTGCCAGCTCACCACGACAGGGAAACACCGGGGAGCTGTTTTTT
TRBJ1-3 | TRBV6-6 | NA | NA | CASSYEGSSGNTIYF | TGTGCCAGCAGTTACGAGGGAAGTTCTGGAAACACCATATATTTT
TRBJ2-5 | TRBV4-2 | NA | NA | CASSQDLGGETQYF | TGTGCCAGCAGCCAAGATCTTGGGGGGGAGACCCAGTACTTC
TRBJ2-3 | TRBV25-1 | TRBD2 | NA | CASSAAGTRRDTQYF | TGTGCCAGCAGCGCTGCCGGGACTAGACGAGATACGCAGTATTTT
TRBJ2-7 | TRBV14 | NA | once | CASSPIGTPSYEQYF | TGTGCCAGCAGCCCCATCGGGACTCCCTCCTACGAGCAGTACTTC
TRBJ1-2 | TRBV5-1 | NA | NA | CASSPGGGGLDYGYTF | TGCGCCAGCAGCCCGGGAGGAGGGGGGCTCGACTATGGCTACACCTTC
TRBJ2-7 | TRBV19 | TRBD2 | NA | CASSTGLAASYEQYF | TGTGCCAGTAGTACTGGACTAGCGGCTTCCTACGAGCAGTACTTC
TRBJ1-4 | TRBV28 | TRBD1 | once | CASNRGLNEKLFF | TGTGCCAGCAACAGGGGCCTTAATGAAAAACTGTTTTTT
TRBJ2-7 | TRBV9 | TRBD2 | NA | CASSGTSATYEQYF | TGTGCCAGCAGCGGGACTAGCGCCACCTACGAGCAGTACTTC
TRBJ1-4 | TRBV28 | TRBD1 | NA | CASSPGQGREKLFF | TGTGCCAGCAGTCCGGGACAGGGGCGGGAAAAACTGTTTTTT
TRBJ1-1 | TRBV18 | NA | NA | CASSGGRVNTEAFF | TGTGCCAGCTCAGGGGGCAGGGTGAACACTGAAGCTTTCTTT
TRBJ1-4 | TRBV11-2 | NA | NA | CASSRGFEKLFF | TGTGCCAGCAGCAGGGGTTTCGAAAAACTGTTTTTT
TRBJ2-1 | TRBV7-9 | TRBD2 | once | CASSVPGTSGTNEQFF | TGTGCCAGCAGCGTCCCGGGGACTAGCGGGACCAATGAGCAGTTCTTC
TRBJ2-1 | TRBV7-2 | TRBD2 | NA | CASSSGAEQFF | TGTGCCAGCAGCAGCGGGGCTGAGCAGTTCTTC
TRBJ2-5 | TRBV6-5 | NA | NA | CASTLYRVRGETQYF | TGTGCCAGCACTCTTTACAGGGTTAGGGGGGAGACCCAGTACTTC
TRBJ1-1 | TRBV6-2/TRBV6-3 | TRBD1 | few | CASSPDRGLTEAFF | TGTGCCAGCAGCCCCGACAGGGGGCTCACTGAAGCTTTCTTT